The clone carrying this T cell receptor (beta chain) was seen ten or more times. Antigen: not known. The data derive from a study of human T cells and chemical hapten exposure. Study-level background: Chiefly female patients presented with alopecia areata, totalis or universalis. General study results and limits: The formation of large CDR3 similarity clusters by expanded TCRs significantly exceeded that of controls.

Regarding time point: patch test 1, 2 weeks after DPC sensitization. Treatment reported: therapeutic diphenylcyclopropenone sensitization with weekly scalp DPC. Unfractionated whole blood yielded total RNA. The study's library attached unique molecular identifiers to single cDNA molecules. One entry per CDR3 protein results from TCRdb running MiXCR on the RACE reads. Of about 49,000 distinct CDR3 sequences in the sample, around 9.3% were seen once. The CDR3 has 13 amino acids. Germline V gene sequence: CDR1 DFQATT, CDR2 SNEGSKA (reference sequence). V lost 1 base and J lost 3, with 7 bases in between. Here the sequenced sample was whole blood, taken in connection with sensitization to the hapten diphenylcyclopropenone (DPC). The chain joins TRBV20-1 to TRBJ1-5; D gene ambiguous. The receptor's source is a woman aged 45-60 years with alopecia areata. Some clones in this sample may be carry-over from other donors' samples. The CDR3 coding sequence is TGCAGTGCTAGAGGCCCGCTCAATCAGCCCCAGCATTTT. Its protein product is CSARGPLNQPQHF.